This T cell receptor (beta chain) stems from a study of patients and donors after allogeneic stem cell transplantation. The CDR3 runs to 14 residues. Germline CDR1 reads KGHSH; CDR2 reads LQKENI. V lost 5 bases and J 0 bases, leaving 10 bases between the germline ends. This clonotype has a handful of counts. TCRdb ran MiXCR on the RT-PCR reads and lists one entry per CDR3 protein. Seen here are over 400,000 distinct CDR3 sequences, around 16% observed once, and the top ten hold 6% to 8%. The sample comprised blood, either unsorted or a sorted T cell fraction (not recorded which). The V gene is TRBV18, the J gene TRBJ1-1; D gene unclear. This sequence was found in a human donor who was either an allogeneic HSCT recipient or a stem cell or donor lymphocyte infusion donor (not recorded which). It is not recorded whose cells these are; they may come from a transplant donor. The CDR3 nucleotides are TGTGCCAGCTCAGTAGGGTATTTGAACACTGAAGCTTTCTTT. As protein: CASSVGYLNTEAFF.